These 27 T cell receptor beta chains were all obtained from the same sample, sequenced in a study of blood T cells in healthy people across ages. The authors ran a second PCR of 7 to 11 cycles using a sample-barcoded 5' primer and a J-beta primer mix. MiXCR, run by TCRdb on the 5' RACE reads, gives a single entry per CDR3 protein. The sample contains about 900,000 distinct CDR3 sequences, 48% of which appear only once. The source material was blood. These receptors came from a man aged 25-45 years in good health.

Of note for this clonotype: This may come from a read error, since a much larger clone is one base off. This chain uses TRBV4-2 with TRBJ2-1; D may be TRBD1 (5 bases). CDR1 and CDR2 from the germline V gene are LGHNA and YNFKEQ. CDR3 length: 16 residues. The CDR3 reads CASSQDHAGSYDEQFF. CDR3 bases: TGTGCCAGCAGCCAAGATCACGCAGGGTCCTACGATGAGCAGTTCTTC.

This clonotype showed up just a few times. This clone may be a read error of a much larger clone one base away. V usage is TRBV7-2 and J usage is TRBJ2-7; 8 bases are a match to TRBD2. CDR1 is SGHTA and CDR2 is FQGNSA in the germline V gene. The CDR3 is made up of 16 amino acids. V gave up 4 bases and J gave up 7 bases; unmatched junction bases: 15. The CDR3 is CASSSQAGATNNEQYF. DNA of the CDR3: TGTGCCAGCAGCTCCCAAGCGGGGGCTACCAACAATGAGCAGTACTTC.

This clonotype was observed many times. The chain links TRBV28 to TRBJ2-7; D possibly corresponds to TRBD2 (6 bases). Trimming left V 5 bases short and J 3 bases short, with 11 bases between. This CDR3 is 13 amino acids long. Germline V gene lookup returns CDR1 MDHEN and CDR2 SYDVKM. For the CDR3, the DNA is TGTGCCAGCAGTCTCCCCGGGGGCTACGAGCAGTACTTC. Amino acids: CASSLPGGYEQYF.

V gene TRBV29-1 combines with J gene TRBJ2-1; 14 bases match TRBD2. V gave up 6 bases and J gave up 5 bases; unmatched junction bases: 6. CDR1 and CDR2 (germline): SQVTM, ANQGSEA. This CDR3 contains 15 residues. DNA of the CDR3: TGCAGCGTCGCCCTGGGACTAGCGGGGGACAATGAGCAGTTCTTC. Protein: CSVALGLAGDNEQFF.

The chain employs TRBV29-1 and TRBJ1-2, with 8 bases identical to TRBD1. In germline, CDR1 is SQVTM, CDR2 ANQGSEA. Unmatched junction bases numbered 6, after V lost 6 bases and J lost 6 bases. This CDR3 has 12 amino acids. In nucleotides, the CDR3 is TGCAGCGTGGAGGGACAGGCGGATGGCTACACCTTC. Amino acid sequence: CSVEGQADGYTF.

This CDR3 is CASSQGVVDGYTF. The CDR3 DNA reads TGTGCCAGCAGCCAAGGAGTGGTTGATGGCTACACCTTC. This chain connects TRBV3-1 to TRBJ1-2; D gene uncertain. The CDR3 sequence is 13 residues long. Per the germline V gene, CDR1 is LGHDT and CDR2 is YNNKEL (reference sequence). V lost 1 base to trimming and J lost 6 bases, with 9 bases between them.

There are a few counts of this clonotype. The rearrangement uses TRBV5-1 and TRBJ1-2; D remains unclear. Germline CDR1 SGHRS, CDR2 YFSETQ. V shed 4 bases and J shed 0 bases, with 10 bases lying between them. This CDR3 contains 14 residues. The CDR3 reads CASSAPTTNYGYTF. For the CDR3, the DNA is TGCGCCAGCAGCGCGCCCACGACTAACTATGGCTACACCTTC.

The CDR3 region is CSAPGLAGNNEQFF. The CDR3 DNA reads TGCAGTGCTCCCGGACTAGCGGGAAACAATGAGCAGTTCTTC. This chain connects TRBV20-1 to TRBJ2-1; 12 nucleotides agree with TRBD2. V shed 5 bases, J shed 5 bases, and the junction held 4 bases outside the gene matches. The CDR3 runs to 14 residues. CDR1 is DFQATT, CDR2 SNEGSKA, per germline (reference sequence).

The J gene is TRBJ1-5, the V gene TRBV7-2, with TRBD1 as a possible D gene (6 bases). Germline assignment: CDR1 SGHTA and CDR2 FQGNSA. CDR3 length equals 16 residues. V was trimmed by 1 base and J by 0 bases, leaving 10 bases between them. DNA of the CDR3: TGTGCCAGCAGCTTAGGGGGGCCTTATAGCAATCAGCCCCAGCATTTT. The encoded protein is CASSLGGPYSNQPQHF.

The chain has TRBV5-5 and TRBJ2-7; TRBD1 or TRBD2 may be the D gene (5 bases each). Germline V gives CDR1 SGHKS, CDR2 YYEKEE (reference sequence). Trimming stripped 3 bases from V and 3 bases from J, with 16 bases between. This CDR3 region has 15 residues. The CDR3 loop is CASSSPGTEIYEQYF. The CDR3 DNA follows: TGTGCCAGCAGCTCCCCCGGGACGGAGATCTACGAGCAGTACTTC.

This rearrangement joins TRBV11-2 to TRBJ1-4; the D gene is possibly TRBD1 (5 bases). Germline assignment: CDR1 SGHAT and CDR2 FQNNGV. V lost 5 bases to trimming and J lost 0 bases, with 7 bases between them. This CDR3 has 14 residues. The CDR3 loop is CASSVQATNEKLFF. The CDR3 coding sequence is TGTGCCAGCAGCGTACAGGCAACTAATGAAAAACTGTTTTTT.

The chain links TRBV6-1 to TRBJ2-5, with unresolved D. Trimming removed 3 bases at V and 5 bases at J, with 10 bases between. Germline values: CDR1 MNHNS, CDR2 SASEGT. The length of the CDR3 is 13 residues. CDR3 sequence reads: CASSDWSVETQYF. CDR3 bases: TGTGCCAGCAGTGATTGGTCTGTGGAGACCCAGTACTTC.

This clonotype was seen ten or more times. The V call is TRBV6-2 or TRBV6-3, the J call TRBJ2-1, with 11 nucleotides matching TRBD2. V trimming: 6 bases; J trimming: 2 bases; junction bases outside the gene matches: 3. CDR1 and CDR2 (germline): MNHEY, SVGEGT. This CDR3 has 15 amino acids. The CDR3 nucleotides read TGTGCCAGCAGGACTAGCGGGGTCACCTACAATGAGCAGTTCTTC. As protein: CASRTSGVTYNEQFF.

This chain joins TRBV29-1 and TRBJ2-3; D is ambiguous. Germline lookup yields CDR1 SQVTM and CDR2 ANQGSEA. The CDR3 covers 15 residues. V lost 3 bases and J 1 base, leaving 14 bases between the germline ends. The CDR3 region has the DNA TGCAGCGTTGAGGAAGATCGCTACCGCACAGATACGCAGTATTTT. Its translation is CSVEEDRYRTDTQYF.

This clonotype was observed once. The chain uses TRBV5-5 and TRBJ1-2; 8 bases are a match to TRBD1. The J segment lost 4 bases and the V segment lost 4 bases, leaving 12 bases of the junction unmatched. The CDR3 contains 16 residues. CDR1 is SGHKS, CDR2 YYEKEE, per germline (reference sequence). CDR3 amino acids: CASSPGGQGLVYGYTF. The CDR3 DNA is TGTGCCAGCAGCCCCGGAGGACAGGGTCTGGTCTATGGCTACACCTTC.

This chain links TRBV4-2 with TRBJ1-5, with 8 bases lining up with TRBD1. V was pared by 5 bases and J by 4 bases, with 7 bases of the junction left unmatched. CDR3 length: 15 residues. Germline assignment: CDR1 LGHNA and CDR2 YNFKEQ. The CDR3 sequence: CASSMRTGTNQPQHF. The CDR3 DNA reads as TGTGCCAGCAGCATGCGGACAGGGACAAATCAGCCCCAGCATTTT.

The V gene is TRBV6-4, the J gene TRBJ2-2, with a tentative D call TRBD2 (6 bases). This CDR3 spans 14 amino acids. Per germline, CDR1 MRHNA and CDR2 SNTAGT. Trimming took off 8 bases at V and 5 bases at J, with 15 bases between the two ends. The CDR3, as DNA: TGTGCCAGCGGAGACCGCGGAGGGACCGGGGAGCTGTTTTTT. It encodes CASGDRGGTGELFF.

This clonotype was detected many times. This chain connects TRBV7-2 to TRBJ2-3; a weak D match, TRBD1 (5 bases). The germline CDR1 and CDR2 sequences are SGHTA and FQGNSA. The CDR3 has 13 amino acids. With 3 bases removed from V and 4 bases from J, the gap between germline ends came to 8 bases. The CDR3 sequence is CASSLGPADTQYF. DNA of the CDR3: TGTGCCAGCAGCTTGGGGCCTGCAGATACGCAGTATTTT.

The DNA of the CDR3 is TGTGCCAGCAGCTCTCCGGGACAGGAAGAGACCCAGTACTTC. It translates to CASSSPGQEETQYF. The V call is TRBV28, the J call TRBJ2-5; 8 nucleotides match TRBD1. This CDR3 is built from 14 residues. The germline V gene encodes CDR1 MDHEN and CDR2 SYDVKM. The trim removed 6 bases at V and 3 bases at J, leaving 6 bases unmatched.

The chain carries TRBV12-3 or TRBV12-4 and TRBJ1-6; D remains ambiguous. The CDR3 totals 14 residues. V was cut by 7 bases and J by 8 bases, with 15 bases left in between. CDR3 amino acids: CASTLGVGDSPLHF. The CDR3 coding sequence is TGTGCCAGCACCCTTGGGGTCGGCGATTCACCCCTCCACTTT.

The chain has TRBV5-6 and TRBJ2-1; maybe TRBD2 (5 bases). Germline values: CDR1 SGHDT, CDR2 YYEEEE. The CDR3 sequence is 16 residues long. Trimming pared 6 bases from V and 5 bases from J, leaving 21 bases between. The CDR3 DNA follows: TGTGCCAGCACCCTTAAGCGGCAGCGGTACCACAATGAGCAGTTCTTC. This codes for CASTLKRQRYHNEQFF.

In this sample, this clonotype turned up a few times. The rearrangement links TRBV9 to TRBJ1-2, with unresolved D. The germline gives CDR1 SGDLS, CDR2 YYNGEE. The CDR3 extends over 13 amino acids. The V end lost 5 bases, the J end lost 0 bases, and 8 bases lay between the germline ends. The CDR3 nucleotides are TGTGCCAGCAGTGTCGACGCTAACTATGGCTACACCTTC. Protein product: CASSVDANYGYTF.

The J gene is TRBJ2-7, the V gene TRBV27; tentatively, D is TRBD1 or TRBD2 (5 bases each). This CDR3 has 13 residues. V shed 7 bases and J shed 5 bases, with 15 bases lying between them. CDR1 MNHEY and CDR2 SMNVEV come from the germline V gene (reference sequence). The CDR3 spells CASTGEGIHEQYF. In DNA, the CDR3 is TGTGCCAGCACAGGAGAGGGGATCCACGAGCAGTACTTC.

The chain combines TRBV29-1 with TRBJ1-2, with 7 nucleotides matching TRBD1. The CDR3 spans 15 residues. J gave up 2 bases and V 4 bases, and 10 bases lay outside the gene matches. From germline, CDR1 is SQVTM and CDR2 ANQGSEA. The CDR3 sequence is CSVASHRGLNYGYTF. The DNA of the CDR3 is TGCAGCGTTGCCAGTCACAGGGGATTAAACTATGGCTACACCTTC.

The V and J genes are TRBV20-1 and TRBJ2-1, with D uncertain. The CDR3 has 15 residues. Germline V CDR1 and CDR2: DFQATT, SNEGSKA (reference sequence). Trimming stripped 1 base from V and 3 bases from J, with 13 bases between. The CDR3 protein is CSARASAKGYNEQFF. The CDR3 DNA reads as TGCAGTGCTAGAGCGTCGGCTAAAGGCTACAATGAGCAGTTCTTC.

The V and J genes are TRBV6-5 and TRBJ2-5; 10 bases are shared with TRBD1. The assigned J gene may be wrong: the sequence end matches TRBJ2-7 better. This CDR3 has 14 residues. Looked up from germline, CDR1 is MNHEY and CDR2 is SVGAGI. The CDR3 protein is CASRGGTGVYEQYF. CDR3 DNA: TGTGCCAGCAGGGGGGGGACAGGGGTCTACGAGCAGTACTTC.

This clonotype was recorded a few times. This chain joins TRBV2 and TRBJ2-4, with TRBD2 identical over 10 bases. The DNA end favors TRBJ2-7, so the J call may be wrong. The CDR3 runs to 15 residues. In germline, CDR1 is SNHLY, CDR2 FYNNEI. This CDR3 is CASSDGLAGEYEQYF. DNA of the CDR3: TGTGCCAGCAGTGATGGTCTAGCGGGGGAGTACGAGCAGTACTTC.